What follows are 23 T cell receptor beta chains derived from one specimen sequenced in a study of metastatic and nonmetastatic thyroid tumors. Before thyroid surgery, none of the patients had received any treatment. Through MiXCR, TCRdb re-clonotyped the PCR reads. The table has tens of thousands of clones, around 25% seen once; the top ten hold about 3.3%. Sequencing input: blood. The receptors were sampled from a male donor with papillary thyroid cancer or a benign thyroid nodule (not recorded which). Some clones in this sample may be carry-over from other donors' samples.

This clone was observed a few times. The rearrangement uses TRBV28 and TRBJ1-1; tentative D call: TRBD1 (6 bases). Germline-derived CDR1 and CDR2 are MDHEN and SYDVKM. The CDR3 spans 11 residues. V lost 10 bases, J lost 7 bases, and 13 bases lay in between. CDR3 residues: CATAYRDEAFF. In nucleotides, the CDR3 is TGTGCCACCGCCTACAGGGATGAAGCTTTCTTT.

The rearrangement links TRBV5-1 to TRBJ2-3; the D is unclear. Deletions cut 0 bases from V and 3 bases from J, with 5 bases between. Germline V lookup: CDR1 SGHRS, CDR2 YFSETQ. This CDR3 is 13 amino acids long. The CDR3 loop is CASSLVPTDTQYF. The CDR3 DNA follows: TGCGCCAGCAGCTTGGTCCCGACAGATACGCAGTATTTT.

The CDR3 bases are TGCGCCAGCAGCCCAGGAGAGGTAGACTATGGCTACACCTTC. It encodes CASSPGEVDYGYTF. This rearrangement joins TRBV5-1 to TRBJ1-2; D call uncertain. Germline CDR1 SGHRS, CDR2 YFSETQ. This CDR3 is 14 amino acids long. Trimming removed 4 bases at V and 3 bases at J, with 13 bases between.

This clone is medium-sized. The V call is TRBV2, the J call TRBJ2-7, with D possibly being TRBD2 (6 bases). The CDR3 extends over 12 amino acids. V lost 11 bases, J lost 2 bases, and 13 bases lay in between. Germline values: CDR1 SNHLY, CDR2 FYNNEI. The DNA for the CDR3 is TGTGCCGGGGGTGCGGGAACCTACGAGCAGTACTTC. It is translated as CAGGAGTYEQYF.

This clone is medium-sized within its sample. The gene calls are TRBV12-3 or TRBV12-4 and TRBJ2-2; D may be TRBD2 (6 bases). CDR3 length: 14 amino acids. With 6 bases removed from V and 7 bases from J, the gap between germline ends came to 15 bases. The CDR3 nucleotides read TGTGCCAGCAGGGCAAAGTGGCGGGGCGGGGAGCTGTTTTTT. Its translation is CASRAKWRGGELFF.

This clone was seen at least ten times. This chain joins TRBV14 and TRBJ2-7; 8 nucleotides line up with TRBD2. CDR1 and CDR2 (germline): SGHDN, FVKESK. CDR3 size: 18 residues. V was clipped by 5 bases and J by 0 bases; unmatched bases: 15. The CDR3 DNA follows: TGTGCCAGCAGCGCCCCCCGTTTCCCGGGAGGGAGCTCCTACGAGCAGTACTTC. Protein product: CASSAPRFPGGSSYEQYF.

This clone was detected only a few times. The CDR3, as DNA: TGTGCCAGCAGTTTGGACAGCTCTGGAAACACCATATATTTT. Translated: CASSLDSSGNTIYF. The chain has TRBV27 and TRBJ1-3; weak D call: TRBD1 (6 bases). The CDR3 loop spans 14 amino acids. V was pared by 3 bases and J by 0 bases, with 6 bases between. CDR1 is MNHEY, CDR2 SMNVEV, per germline (reference sequence).

This clone was observed a handful of times. The gene calls are TRBV10-3 and TRBJ1-4; 8 nucleotides agree with TRBD1. Germline-derived CDR1 and CDR2 are ENHRY and SYGVKD. V shed 9 bases, J shed 5 bases, and the junction held 11 bases outside the gene matches. The CDR3 loop spans 15 amino acids. In DNA form, the CDR3 reads TGTGCCATTCCCTACATGGACAGGGAGAATGAAAAACTGTTTTTT. Its protein product is CAIPYMDRENEKLFF.

This clone was recorded a few times. An end of the junction differs from the germline gene, which may be a read error. The genes are TRBV28 and TRBJ1-5; D ambiguous. This CDR3 is built from 12 residues. CDR1 is MDHEN, CDR2 SYDVKM, per germline. The CDR3: CASMPYNQPHHF. The CDR3 region has the DNA TGTGCCAGCATGCCATACAATCAGCCCCATCATTTT.

This clone has ten or more counts. V gene TRBV28 combines with J gene TRBJ2-1, with 13 positions matching TRBD2. The length of the CDR3 is 14 residues. J was trimmed by 7 bases and V by 5 bases; bases with no gene match: 2. Germline CDR1 reads MDHEN; CDR2 reads SYDVKM. Here the CDR3 DNA reads TGTGCCAGCAGTCCGGGACTAGCGGGAAATGAGCAGTTCTTC. As protein: CASSPGLAGNEQFF.

Notes on this clone: A junction boundary mismatches the germline segment, possibly from a read error. The chain has TRBV19 and TRBJ1-2; 8 nucleotides align to TRBD1. CDR3 length equals 14 residues. Germline-derived CDR1 and CDR2 are LNHDA and SQIVND (reference sequence). The CDR3 DNA follows: TGTGCCAGTAGTATCCAGGGGGCTAATTATGGCTACACCTTC. It is translated as CASSIQGANYGYTF. Variable domain in full (rest from reference TRBV19 and TRBJ1-2): DGGITQSPKYLFRKEGQNVTLSCEQNLNHDAMYWYRQDPGQGLRLIYYSQIVNDFQKGDIAEGYSVSREKKESFPLTVTSAQKNPTAFYLCASSIQGANYGYTFGSGTRLTVV.

Ten or more counts support this clone. The CDR3 reads CASSYPAGNYGYTF. CDR3 nucleotides: TGTGCCAGCAGTTACCCCGCCGGGAACTATGGCTACACCTTC. The chain employs TRBV28 and TRBJ1-2; D gene ambiguous. The V end lost 4 bases, the J end lost 2 bases, and 11 bases lay between the germline ends. Germline V gene data show CDR1 as MDHEN and CDR2 as SYDVKM. This CDR3 is 14 amino acids long.

This clone has ten or more counts. This rearrangement joins TRBV19 to TRBJ1-4, with D unresolved. Germline CDR1 LNHDA, CDR2 SQIVND (reference sequence). The CDR3 consists of 16 residues. Trimming left V 1 base short and J 8 bases short, with 17 bases between. The CDR3 sequence is CASSIGTAFGGEKLFF. The CDR3 DNA follows: TGTGCCAGTAGTATAGGGACCGCTTTCGGTGGGGAAAAACTGTTTTTT.

This clone was seen a few times. The genes are TRBV28 and TRBJ1-5; maybe TRBD1 (5 bases). The CDR3 has 15 residues. Trimming pared 6 bases from V and 0 bases from J, leaving 12 bases between. Germline CDR1 is MDHEN and CDR2 is SYDVKM. The CDR3 region is CASRRPQVSNQPQHF. DNA of the CDR3: TGTGCCAGCAGGAGACCACAGGTTAGCAATCAGCCCCAGCATTTT.

This clone was seen many times. The J gene is TRBJ2-1, the V gene TRBV12-5; 9 bases align to TRBD2. Losses at the gene ends were 6 bases for V and 4 bases for J; bases not matched to a gene: 7. CDR1 is LGHNT, CDR2 FRNRAP, per germline. The CDR3 length is 15 residues. In nucleotides, the CDR3 is TGTGCTAGTGGCTCTGGGACTAGCCCTTACAATGAGCAGTTCTTC. Translation: CASGSGTSPYNEQFF.

This clone was seen ten or more times. The rearrangement joins TRBV7-8 to TRBJ1-2, with a tentative D call TRBD1 (6 bases). The germline V and J ends were trimmed by 5 bases and 7 bases, with 14 bases remaining between them. The CDR3 sequence is 13 residues long. Germline V gene sequence: CDR1 SGHVS, CDR2 FQNEAQ. DNA of the CDR3: TGTGCCAGCAGCCACATGGGGGCTGGTGGCTACACCTTC. Encoded protein: CASSHMGAGGYTF.

This rearrangement joins TRBV5-1 to TRBJ1-1; D gene unclear. CDR3 length equals 14 residues. Germline values: CDR1 SGHRS, CDR2 YFSETQ. Trimming stripped 4 bases from V and 4 bases from J, with 14 bases between. For the CDR3, the DNA is TGCGCCAGCAGCCCCCGGGAAATTGGCACTGAAGCTTTCTTT. This gives the protein CASSPREIGTEAFF. Together with reference TRBV5-1 and TRBJ1-1, the CDR3 gives the full variable domain: KAGVTQTPRYLIKTRGQQVTLSCSPISGHRSVSWYQQTPGQGLQFLFEYFSETQRNKGNFPGRFSGRQFSNSRSEMNVSTLELGDSALYLCASSPREIGTEAFFGQGTRLTVV.

Ten or more counts support this clone. This chain links TRBV12-3 or TRBV12-4 with TRBJ2-3, with 8 bases that match TRBD2. V shed 7 bases, J shed 3 bases, and the junction held 9 bases outside the gene matches. This CDR3 region has 15 residues. This CDR3 is CASTPGGVWTDTQYF. The CDR3 DNA sequence: TGTGCCAGCACCCCCGGGGGGGTCTGGACAGATACGCAGTATTTT.

As regards this clone: One junction end does not reproduce the germline sequence, and a read error may be involved. The chain recombines TRBV7-2 with TRBJ1-2; D call uncertain. CDR3 length equals 15 residues. Germline CDR1 and CDR2: SGHTA and FQGNSA. As DNA, the CDR3 is TGTGTCAGCGGCTTAGGCGGGAGGGAAGGATATGGCTACACCTTC. Its translation: CVSGLGGREGYGYTF.

In this sample, this clone turned up a few times. Since a much larger clone is just one base distant, this may be a read error. The V call is TRBV20-1, the J call TRBJ1-5; D ambiguous. Germline V gives CDR1 DFQATT, CDR2 SNEGSKA (reference sequence). V shed 5 bases and J shed 5 bases, with 22 bases lying between them. The CDR3 length is 16 residues. The DNA for the CDR3 is TGCAGTGCTGGGAGTCTAAGCTCCAATAGGGATCAGCCCCAGCATTTT. This codes for CSAGSLSSNRDQPQHF.

The rearrangement joins TRBV11-2 to TRBJ1-6, with 7 bases that match TRBD1. The J segment lost 7 bases and the V segment lost 3 bases, leaving 9 bases of the junction unmatched. CDR1 and CDR2 (germline): SGHAT, FQNNGV. This CDR3 region has 16 residues. The CDR3 sequence is CASSFTAGTVNSPLHF. In DNA, the CDR3 is TGTGCCAGCAGCTTCACCGCCGGGACAGTAAATTCACCCCTCCACTTT.

V usage is TRBV18 and J usage is TRBJ1-1; 8 bases map to TRBD1. The CDR3 runs 14 residues. Per the germline V gene, CDR1 is KGHSH and CDR2 is LQKENI. The J segment lost 5 bases and the V segment lost 3 bases, leaving 5 bases of the junction unmatched. The CDR3 DNA follows: TGTGCCAGCTCACCTGGACAGGGAGGAACTGAAGCTTTCTTT. Amino acid sequence: CASSPGQGGTEAFF.

The chain combines TRBV3-1 with TRBJ2-3; D is possibly TRBD2 (7 bases). There are 14 residues in the CDR3. Germline CDR1 LGHDT, CDR2 YNNKEL (reference sequence). Trimming removed 1 base from V and 5 bases from J, with 10 bases in between. The CDR3 sequence: CASSQVGGGDTQYF. CDR3 nucleotides: TGTGCCAGCAGCCAAGTAGGGGGGGGAGATACGCAGTATTTT.